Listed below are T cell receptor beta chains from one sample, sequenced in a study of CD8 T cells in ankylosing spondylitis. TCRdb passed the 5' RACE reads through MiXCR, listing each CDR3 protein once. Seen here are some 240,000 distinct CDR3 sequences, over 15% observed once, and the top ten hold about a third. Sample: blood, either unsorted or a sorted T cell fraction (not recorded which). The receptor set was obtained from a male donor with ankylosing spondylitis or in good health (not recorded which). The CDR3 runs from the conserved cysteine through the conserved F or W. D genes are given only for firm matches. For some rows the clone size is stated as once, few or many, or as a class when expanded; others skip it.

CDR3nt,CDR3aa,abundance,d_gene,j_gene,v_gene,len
TGTGCCAGCAAGACAAGGAGGGAGCCCCAGCATTTT,CASKTRREPQHF,many,-,TRBJ1-5,TRBV6-4,12
TGTGCCAGCAGTTTAGTCCATCCCTACAATGAGCAGTTCTTC,CASSLVHPYNEQFF,-,-,TRBJ2-1,TRBV12-3/TRBV12-4,14
TGTGCCAGCAGTTTTTTGATGAGCGAAAAACTGTTTTTT,CASSFLMSEKLFF,-,-,TRBJ1-4,TRBV12-3/TRBV12-4,13
TGTGCCAGCAGTTTACAGCCGTGGTACACTGAAGCTTTCTTT,CASSLQPWYTEAFF,many,-,TRBJ1-1,TRBV28,14
TGCGCCAGCAGCTTGACAGGGGTGGCCTACAATGAGCAGTTCTTC,CASSLTGVAYNEQFF,few,TRBD1,TRBJ2-1,TRBV5-1,15
TGTGCCAGCAGCCACCGGGACAGGGCATCTTACGAGCAGTACTTC,CASSHRDRASYEQYF,many,TRBD1,TRBJ2-7,TRBV7-9,15
TGCGCCAGCAGCCAGGCTCTGGCGGGGCATGAGCAGTTCTTC,CASSQALAGHEQFF,few,-,TRBJ2-1,TRBV4-1,14
TGTGCCAGCAGTTTTGTAGCCAAAAACATTCAGTACTTC,CASSFVAKNIQYF,few,-,TRBJ2-4,TRBV28,13
TGTGCCAGCGGCCCCTCCGCGGGGCACCCAGGGGGGGAGCAGTACTTC,CASGPSAGHPGGEQYF,many,-,TRBJ2-7,TRBV9,16
TGCGCCAGCAGCCTGGGACTCCCCTTAGGGGAGCAGTACTTC,CASSLGLPLGEQYF,-,-,TRBJ2-7,TRBV4-1,14
TGTGCCAGCAGCCCCAGTGGGGACATTCAGTACTTC,CASSPSGDIQYF,-,-,TRBJ2-4,TRBV7-2,12
TGTGCCACCAGTGAGCAGAGCACAGATACGCAGTATTTT,CATSEQSTDTQYF,few,-,TRBJ2-3,TRBV24-1,13
TGCAGCGCCGGGACCGCGAACACCGGGGAGCTGTTTTTT,CSAGTANTGELFF,few,-,TRBJ2-2,TRBV29-1,13
TGTGCCAGCATTCCGGCCATTGGGACAGATACGCAGTATTTT,CASIPAIGTDTQYF,few,-,TRBJ2-3,TRBV12-3/TRBV12-4,14
TGTGCCAGCAGTTTTAGTTTTCGGGACCTCTACAATGAGCAGTTCTTC,CASSFSFRDLYNEQFF,few,-,TRBJ2-1,TRBV28,16
TGTGCCAGCAGCCATGGGACTAGCGGGAGAGGCGGGGAGCTGTTTTTT,CASSHGTSGRGGELFF,-,TRBD2,TRBJ2-2,TRBV7-3,16
TGTGCCAGCAGCTCCCCCCCGGGACTAGCGGGAGGGGGAACCTACGAGCAGTACTTC,CASSSPPGLAGGGTYEQYF,-,TRBD2,TRBJ2-7,TRBV11-1,19
TGCAGTGCTAGAGATCTCCTAGCGGAGCGGGGTAATGAGCAGTTCTTC,CSARDLLAERGNEQFF,-,TRBD2,TRBJ2-1,TRBV20-1,16
TGTGCCAGCAGCTTAGGACTAGCGGGAGGGCCTCCCTACAATGAGCAGTTCTTC,CASSLGLAGGPPYNEQFF,-,TRBD2,TRBJ2-1,TRBV11-1,18
TGCAGTGCTAGGCCTTTACCGGGACTAGCTAGCCCACTAGAGCAGTACTTC,CSARPLPGLASPLEQYF,-,TRBD2,TRBJ2-7,TRBV20-1,17
TGTGCCAGCAGCCGTTGGGTGGATTACAATGAGCAGTTCTTC,CASSRWVDYNEQFF,-,-,TRBJ2-1,TRBV5-6,14
TGTGCCAGCAGCGCGCACCGGGACAGATCAGGCAATGAGCAGTTCTTC,CASSAHRDRSGNEQFF,-,TRBD1,TRBJ2-1,TRBV7-8,16
TGCGCCAGCAGCCAGGCCCTAAGCGAGGGGACTTTGGAGCAGTTCTTC,CASSQALSEGTLEQFF,many,-,TRBJ2-1,TRBV4-1,16
TGTGCCAGCAGGAGATCCGGGACTAGCGGACTCCAAGAGACCCAGTACTTC,CASRRSGTSGLQETQYF,many,TRBD2,TRBJ2-5,TRBV6-1,17
TGTGCCAGCAGCAGGGACTTGGACGAGCAGTACTTC,CASSRDLDEQYF,-,-,TRBJ2-7,TRBV7-9,12
TGTGCCAGCAGCACCGTCCCAGGGGAGGCAGATACGCAGTATTTT,CASSTVPGEADTQYF,few,-,TRBJ2-3,TRBV11-2,15
TGCGCCAGCAGCCCCTACGTTAAGGGCAATCAGCCCCAGCATTTT,CASSPYVKGNQPQHF,-,-,TRBJ1-5,TRBV4-1,15
TGTGCCAGCAGTTTAGGAAGCGCCCCCTACAATGAGCAGTTCTTC,CASSLGSAPYNEQFF,few,-,TRBJ2-1,TRBV12-3/TRBV12-4,15
TGCGCCAGCAGCCCCCGGGACAGGGGCACAGATACGCAGTATTTT,CASSPRDRGTDTQYF,many,TRBD1,TRBJ2-3,TRBV5-1,15
TGTGCCAGCAGCCGGGACAGGGGAACCTACGAGCAGTACTTC,CASSRDRGTYEQYF,-,TRBD1,TRBJ2-7,TRBV3-1,14
TGTGCCAGCAGCGCCGGACACGAGAGCTACGAGCAGTACTTC,CASSAGHESYEQYF,many,-,TRBJ2-7,TRBV9,14
TGCAGCGTTGATTCGCCGGGACTAGCGGACAATGAGCAGTTCTTC,CSVDSPGLADNEQFF,-,TRBD2,TRBJ2-1,TRBV29-1,15
TGCAGTGCTAGAGGGCTAGCGGGAGTTCAGCACACAGATACGCAGTATTTT,CSARGLAGVQHTDTQYF,-,TRBD2,TRBJ2-3,TRBV20-1,17
TGCGCCAGCAGCCCCGAAGAGATGGGGACGGATGAGCAGTTCTTC,CASSPEEMGTDEQFF,-,-,TRBJ2-1,TRBV4-1,15
TGTGCCAGCAGCGGGACTAGCGGGAGGGCCGGCACAGATACGCAGTATTTT,CASSGTSGRAGTDTQYF,few,TRBD2,TRBJ2-3,TRBV7-8,17
TGTGCCAGCAGTACTCGACTTAGTGGTTACGAGCAGTACTTC,CASSTRLSGYEQYF,-,-,TRBJ2-7,TRBV6-5,14